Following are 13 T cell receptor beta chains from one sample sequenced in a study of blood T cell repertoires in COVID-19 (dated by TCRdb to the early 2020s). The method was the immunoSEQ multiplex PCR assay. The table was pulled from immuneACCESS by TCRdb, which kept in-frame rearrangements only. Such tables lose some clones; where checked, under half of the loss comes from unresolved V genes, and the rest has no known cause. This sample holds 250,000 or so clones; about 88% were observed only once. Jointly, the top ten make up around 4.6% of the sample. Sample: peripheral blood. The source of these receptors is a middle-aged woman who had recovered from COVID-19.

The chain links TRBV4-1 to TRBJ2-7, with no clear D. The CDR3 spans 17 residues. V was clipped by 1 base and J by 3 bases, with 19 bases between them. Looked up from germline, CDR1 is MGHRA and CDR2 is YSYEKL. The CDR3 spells CASSQVSGLRLNYEQYF. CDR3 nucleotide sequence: TGCGCCAGCAGCCAAGTCAGTGGTCTTCGTCTGAACTACGAGCAGTACTTC.

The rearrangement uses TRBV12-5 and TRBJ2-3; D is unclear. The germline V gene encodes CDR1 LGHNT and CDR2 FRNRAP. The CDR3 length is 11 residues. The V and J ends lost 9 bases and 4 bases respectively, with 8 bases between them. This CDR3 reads CASLSSDTQYF. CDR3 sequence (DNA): TGTGCTAGCCTCTCTTCAGATACGCAGTATTTT. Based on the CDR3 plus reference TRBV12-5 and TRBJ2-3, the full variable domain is DARVTQTPRHKVTEMGQEVTMRCQPILGHNTVFWYRQTMMQGLELLAYFRNRAPLDDSGMPKDRFSAEMPDATLATLKIQPSEPRDSAVYFCASLSSDTQYFGPGTRLTVL.

The CDR3 reads CASSPRTGGDFYNEQFF. The CDR3 DNA is TGTGCCAGCAGCCCCCGGACAGGGGGCGATTTCTACAATGAGCAGTTCTTC. V gene TRBV11-2 combines with J gene TRBJ2-1; 11 nucleotides agree with TRBD1. V was clipped by 5 bases and J by 3 bases; unmatched bases: 9. The germline gives CDR1 SGHAT, CDR2 FQNNGV. The CDR3 loop spans 17 amino acids.

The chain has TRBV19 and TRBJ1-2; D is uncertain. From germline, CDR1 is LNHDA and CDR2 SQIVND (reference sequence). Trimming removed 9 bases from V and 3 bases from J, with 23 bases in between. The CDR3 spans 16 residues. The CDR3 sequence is CASTQGSTGVDYGYTF. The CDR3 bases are TGTGCCAGCACACAAGGTAGTACCGGGGTCGACTATGGCTACACCTTC.

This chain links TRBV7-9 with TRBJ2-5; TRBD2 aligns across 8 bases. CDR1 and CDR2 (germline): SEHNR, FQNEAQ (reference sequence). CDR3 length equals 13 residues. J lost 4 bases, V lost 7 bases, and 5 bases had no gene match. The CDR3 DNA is TGTGCCAGCATGGGCCTAGCGGGAGAGACCCAGTACTTC. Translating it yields CASMGLAGETQYF.

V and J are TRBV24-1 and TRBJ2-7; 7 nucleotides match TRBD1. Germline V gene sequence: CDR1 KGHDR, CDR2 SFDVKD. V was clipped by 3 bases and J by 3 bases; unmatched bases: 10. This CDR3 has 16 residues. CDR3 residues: CATSDTRTGSIYEQYF. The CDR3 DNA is TGTGCCACCAGTGATACAAGGACAGGTTCCATCTACGAGCAGTACTTC.

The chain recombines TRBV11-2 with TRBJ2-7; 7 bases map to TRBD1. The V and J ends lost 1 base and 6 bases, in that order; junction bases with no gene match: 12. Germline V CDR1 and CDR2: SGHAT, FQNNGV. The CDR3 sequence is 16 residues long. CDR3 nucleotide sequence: TGTGCCAGCAGCTTAGGGATCCTCGGGACAGCATCCGAGCAGTACTTC. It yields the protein CASSLGILGTASEQYF. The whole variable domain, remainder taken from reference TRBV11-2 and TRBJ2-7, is EAGVAQSPRYKIIEKRQSVAFWCNPISGHATLYWYQQILGQGPKLLIQFQNNGVVDDSQLPKDRFSAERLKGVDSTLKIQPAKLEDSAVYLCASSLGILGTASEQYFGPGTRLTVT.

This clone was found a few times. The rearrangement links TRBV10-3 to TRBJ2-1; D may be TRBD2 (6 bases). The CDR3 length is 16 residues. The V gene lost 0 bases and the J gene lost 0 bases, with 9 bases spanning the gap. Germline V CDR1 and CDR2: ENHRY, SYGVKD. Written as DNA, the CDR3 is TGTGCCATCAGTGAGTCCGGGCGGGACTCCTACAATGAGCAGTTCTTC. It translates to CAISESGRDSYNEQFF.

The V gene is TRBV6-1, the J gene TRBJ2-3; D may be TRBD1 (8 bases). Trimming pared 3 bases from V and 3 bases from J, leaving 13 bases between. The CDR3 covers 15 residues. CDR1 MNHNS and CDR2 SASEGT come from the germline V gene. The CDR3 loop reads CASSDIQGGTDTQYF. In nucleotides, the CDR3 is TGTGCCAGCAGTGACATACAGGGGGGGACAGATACGCAGTATTTT.

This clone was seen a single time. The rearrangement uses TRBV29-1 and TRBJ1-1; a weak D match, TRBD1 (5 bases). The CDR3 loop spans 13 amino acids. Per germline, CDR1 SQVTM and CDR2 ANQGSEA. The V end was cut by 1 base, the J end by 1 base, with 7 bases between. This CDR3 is CSVEVGQNTEAFF. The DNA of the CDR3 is TGCAGCGTTGAAGTAGGACAGAACACTGAAGCTTTCTTT.

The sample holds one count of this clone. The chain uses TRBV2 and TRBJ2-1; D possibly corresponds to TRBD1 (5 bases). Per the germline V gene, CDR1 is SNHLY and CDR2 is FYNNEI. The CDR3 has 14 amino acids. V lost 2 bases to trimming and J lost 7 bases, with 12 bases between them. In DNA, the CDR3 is TGTGCCAGCAGTGAAAACAGGTCCCCTAATGAGCAGTTCTTC. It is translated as CASSENRSPNEQFF. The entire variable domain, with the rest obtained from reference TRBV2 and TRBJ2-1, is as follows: EPEVTQTPSHQVTQMGQEVILRCVPISNHLYFYWYRQILGQKVEFLVSFYNNEISEKSEIFDDQFSVERPDGSNFTLKIRSTKLEDSAMYFCASSENRSPNEQFFGPGTRLTVL.

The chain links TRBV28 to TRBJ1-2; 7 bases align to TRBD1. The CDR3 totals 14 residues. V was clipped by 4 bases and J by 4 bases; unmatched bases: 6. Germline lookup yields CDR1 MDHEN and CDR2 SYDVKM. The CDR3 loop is CASSYNRGGYGYTF. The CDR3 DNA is TGTGCCAGCAGTTACAACAGGGGCGGCTATGGCTACACCTTC.

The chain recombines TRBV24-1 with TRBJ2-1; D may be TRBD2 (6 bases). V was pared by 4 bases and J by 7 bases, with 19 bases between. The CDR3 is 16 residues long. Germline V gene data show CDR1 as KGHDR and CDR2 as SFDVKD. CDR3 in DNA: TGTGCCACCAGTGACCGAAGTGGAGGGAAACTGAATGAGCAGTTCTTC. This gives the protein CATSDRSGGKLNEQFF.